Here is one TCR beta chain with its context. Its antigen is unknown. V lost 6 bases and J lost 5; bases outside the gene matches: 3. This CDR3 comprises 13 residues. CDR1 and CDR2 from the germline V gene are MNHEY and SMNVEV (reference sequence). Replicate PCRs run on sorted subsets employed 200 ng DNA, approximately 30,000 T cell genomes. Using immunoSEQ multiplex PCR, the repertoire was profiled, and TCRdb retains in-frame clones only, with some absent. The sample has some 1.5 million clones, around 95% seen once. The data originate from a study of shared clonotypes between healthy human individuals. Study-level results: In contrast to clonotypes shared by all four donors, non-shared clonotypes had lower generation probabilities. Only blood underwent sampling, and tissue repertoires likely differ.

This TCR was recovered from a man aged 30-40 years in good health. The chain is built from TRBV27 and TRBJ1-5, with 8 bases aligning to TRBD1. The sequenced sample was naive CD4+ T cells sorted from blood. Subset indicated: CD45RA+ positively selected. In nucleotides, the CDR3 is TGTGCCAGCAGCGGACAGGGACATCAGCCCCAGCATTTT. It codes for CASSGQGHQPQHF.